One T cell receptor (beta chain) is described in this entry. As yet, its antigen is unknown. This record comes from a study of T cell responses to AZD1222 COVID-19 vaccine. Overall study results and limits: Vaccination with two AZD1222 doses was followed by a rise in Spike-specific TCR breadth and depth. Possibly, clonal diversity was underestimated; donors were largely white British and included more females. The study reported that nearly half of spike-specific TCRs target unmutated variant regions.

Germline loops: CDR1 KGHSH, CDR2 LQKENI. V lost 4 bases and J lost 4; bases outside the gene matches: 13. This CDR3 spans 17 amino acids. Researchers grouped second doses given at about 4 or about 12 weeks into one pool. Sequenced by immunoSEQ multiplex PCR; TCRdb stores in-frame clones only, minus some. The sample carries 100,000 to 120,000 clones, about 94% recorded once. The gene calls are TRBV18 and TRBJ1-2; 9 bases are a match to TRBD1. Sample: peripheral blood, taken 28 days after the second AZD1222 dose. This sequence originates from an adult who received the AZD1222 COVID-19 vaccine. CDR3 protein: CASSLTPPGQGSYGYTF. In DNA, the CDR3 is TGTGCCAGCTCACTTACCCCGCCGGGACAGGGATCCTATGGCTACACCTTC.